These 5 T cell receptor beta chains came from one sample sequenced in a study of blood T cell repertoires in COVID-19. Profiling relied on immunoSEQ multiplex PCR, and the TCRdb table lists in-frame clones only, not all of them. The sample contains 250,000 to 350,000 clones, 85% to 90% of which appear only once. Sequenced sample: peripheral blood. All receptors come from a man aged 30-40 years with acute or convalescent COVID-19.

The rearrangement links TRBV6-6 to TRBJ2-3, with 9 bases that match TRBD2. The CDR3 sequence is 14 residues long. V lost 8 bases and J lost 2; bases outside the gene matches: 5. CDR1 and CDR2 from the germline V gene are MNHNY and SVGAGI (reference sequence). The CDR3 nucleotides read TGTGCCAGCTTAATAGCGGGAGCCACAGATACGCAGTATTTT. The encoded protein is CASLIAGATDTQYF.

V and J are TRBV5-1 and TRBJ2-2; 7 nucleotides agree with TRBD1. The CDR3 is 15 amino acids. V lost 4 bases, J lost 1 base, and 4 bases stayed unmatched. Germline CDR1 is SGHRS and CDR2 is YFSETQ. The CDR3, as DNA: TGCGCCAGCAGCGCGAACAGGGGGAACACCGGGGAGCTGTTTTTT. Protein: CASSANRGNTGELFF. Complete variable domain (other parts from reference TRBV5-1 and TRBJ2-2): KAGVTQTPRYLIKTRGQQVTLSCSPISGHRSVSWYQQTPGQGLQFLFEYFSETQRNKGNFPGRFSGRQFSNSRSEMNVSTLELGDSALYLCASSANRGNTGELFFGEGSRLTVL.

This chain joins TRBV30 and TRBJ1-3, with D perhaps matching TRBD1 (5 bases). This CDR3 region has 12 residues. The germline CDR1 and CDR2 sequences are GTSNPN and SVGIG (reference sequence). CDR3 coding DNA: TGTGCATCCCCGGGGGGTGGAAACACCATATATTTT. It translates to CASPGGGNTIYF.

A single count supports this clone. The gene calls are TRBV6-5 and TRBJ1-6; TRBD1 might be the D (5 bases). CDR1 is MNHEY, CDR2 SVGAGI, per germline. V shed 0 bases and J shed 10 bases, with 16 bases lying between them. The CDR3 is 16 residues long. The CDR3, as DNA: TGTGCCAGCAGTTACTCAGACAGCACCCGGGCCTCACCCCTCCACTTT. This codes for CASSYSDSTRASPLHF.

This sequence joins TRBV3-1 (or the pseudogene TRBV3-2) and TRBJ2-5; D possibly corresponds to TRBD2 (5 bases). Germline V gives CDR1 LGHDT, CDR2 YNNKEL (reference sequence). V was pared by 2 bases and J by 5 bases, with 9 bases between. The CDR3 totals 13 residues. The CDR3 nucleotides read TGTGCCAGCAGCCAATCTAGCTGGGAGACCCAGTACTTC. As protein: CASSQSSWETQYF.